The next 9 T cell receptor beta chains were all read from a single sample in a study of T cells in Graves' hyperthyroidism and ophthalmopathy. TCR beta CDR3 sequences were amplified from RNA transcripts. The HTBI primer set drove a first-round RT-PCR of the TCR CDR3. MiXCR was run by TCRdb on the multiplex PCR reads, yielding one entry per CDR3 protein. Counted here are over 300,000 distinct CDR3 sequences, approximately 15% occurring once; the ten biggest clones make up approximately 11%. Source material: blood. These receptors were collected from a woman aged 60-75 years with Graves' hyperthyroidism.

There are a few counts of this clonotype. The V call is TRBV27, the J call TRBJ2-7, with a possible D match to TRBD1 (6 bases). This CDR3 spans 14 amino acids. Germline-derived CDR1 and CDR2 are MNHEY and SMNVEV (reference sequence). V was pared by 4 bases and J by 2 bases, with 12 bases between. CDR3 residues: CASSSPDSPYEQYF. CDR3 in DNA: TGTGCCAGCAGTTCCCCGGACAGTCCCTACGAGCAGTACTTC.

This clonotype was observed many times. The genes are TRBV12-3 or TRBV12-4 and TRBJ1-2; no clear D. This CDR3 is built from 13 residues. Trimming took off 6 bases at V and 7 bases at J, with 15 bases between the two ends. CDR3 in amino acids: CASRIRAKVGYTF. CDR3 DNA sequence: TGTGCCAGCAGGATCCGGGCCAAGGTTGGCTACACCTTC.

The chain recombines TRBV18 with TRBJ1-1, with 8 bases identical to TRBD1. J gave up 4 bases and V 4 bases, and 8 bases lay outside the gene matches. The germline CDR1 and CDR2 sequences are KGHSH and LQKENI. There are 15 residues in the CDR3. The CDR3 DNA follows: TGTGCCAGCTCACTAAATGGACAGGGCCGCACTGAAGCTTTCTTT. It translates to CASSLNGQGRTEAFF.

This clonotype was seen only a few times. The V call is TRBV7-9, the J call TRBJ1-1, with TRBD1 matching 7 bases. V was pared by 7 bases and J by 6 bases, with 14 bases of the junction left unmatched. This CDR3 is 15 amino acids long. Germline loops: CDR1 SEHNR, CDR2 FQNEAQ (reference sequence). As DNA, the CDR3 is TGTGCCAGCATAATATATAGGGGGCCGCACTCTGAAGCTTTCTTT. Amino acid sequence: CASIIYRGPHSEAFF.

This clonotype was seen only once. This could be a read error, since a much larger clone is one nucleotide away. The chain carries TRBV15 and TRBJ2-3; D is possibly TRBD2 (6 bases). The CDR3 has 16 residues. Looked up from germline, CDR1 is LNHNV and CDR2 is YYDKDF (reference sequence). CDR3 DNA: TGTGCCACCGGCAGTAGCGGTCGCAGATACACAGATACGCAGTATTTT. Its protein product is CATGSSGRRYTDTQYF. The full variable domain, its missing parts supplied by reference TRBV15 and TRBJ2-3, is DAMVIQNPRYQVTQFGKPVTLSCSQTLNHNVMYWYQQKSSQAPKLLFHYYDKDFNNEADTPDNFQSRRPNTSFCFLDIRSPGLGDTAMYLCATGSSGRRYTDTQYFGPGTRLTVL.

This clonotype has ten or more counts. The chain links TRBV7-9 to TRBJ2-7; a possible D gene is TRBD1 (6 bases). The length of the CDR3 is 14 residues. V lost 5 bases and J 4 bases, leaving 15 bases between the germline ends. In germline, CDR1 is SEHNR, CDR2 FQNEAQ (reference sequence). The CDR3 loop reads CASSHENRVYEQYF. CDR3 DNA: TGTGCCAGCAGCCACGAGAACAGGGTGTACGAGCAGTACTTC.

The sample holds many counts of this clonotype. This chain links TRBV3-1 with TRBJ2-1, with 8 bases lining up with TRBD2. The CDR3 has 16 amino acids. Germline CDR1 reads LGHDT; CDR2 reads YNNKEL (reference sequence). V dropped 0 bases and J dropped 4; count of bases not matched to a gene: 5. CDR3 nucleotides: TGTGCCAGCAGCCAAGAAGGACAGCGGGAGTACAATGAGCAGTTCTTC. This gives the protein CASSQEGQREYNEQFF.

In this sample, this clonotype turned up many times. The chain is built from TRBV6-1 and TRBJ1-3; D is undetermined. This CDR3 contains 14 residues. Trimming pared 7 bases from V and 4 bases from J, leaving 14 bases between. Germline CDR1 is MNHNS and CDR2 is SASEGT. CDR3 DNA: TGTGCCAGCAACCTTCCGGGGAGCGGAAACACCATATATTTT. It codes for CASNLPGSGNTIYF.

The chain couples TRBV29-1 to TRBJ1-1; D unresolved. Germline V gene sequence: CDR1 SQVTM, CDR2 ANQGSEA. The CDR3 runs 13 residues. V lost 1 base, J lost 0 bases, and 6 bases lay in between. In nucleotides, the CDR3 is TGCAGCGTTGAAGCCACTATGAACACTGAAGCTTTCTTT. It encodes CSVEATMNTEAFF.